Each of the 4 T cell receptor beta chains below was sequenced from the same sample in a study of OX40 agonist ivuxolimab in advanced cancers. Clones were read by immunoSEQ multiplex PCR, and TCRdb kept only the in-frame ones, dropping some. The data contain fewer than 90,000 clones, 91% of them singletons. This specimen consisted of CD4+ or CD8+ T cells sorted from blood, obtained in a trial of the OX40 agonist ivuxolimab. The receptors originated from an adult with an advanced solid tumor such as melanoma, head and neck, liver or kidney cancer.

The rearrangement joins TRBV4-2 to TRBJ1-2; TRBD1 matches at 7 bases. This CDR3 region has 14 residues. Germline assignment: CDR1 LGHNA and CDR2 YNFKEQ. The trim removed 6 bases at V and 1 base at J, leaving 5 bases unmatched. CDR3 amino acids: CASSPGGDNYGYTF. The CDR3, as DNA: TGTGCCAGCAGTCCAGGGGGAGATAACTATGGCTACACCTTC.

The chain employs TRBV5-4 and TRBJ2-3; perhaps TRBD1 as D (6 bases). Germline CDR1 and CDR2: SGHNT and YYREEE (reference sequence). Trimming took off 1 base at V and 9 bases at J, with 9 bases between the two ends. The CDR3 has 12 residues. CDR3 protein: CASSLYRATQYF. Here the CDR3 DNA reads TGTGCCAGCAGCTTGTACAGGGCCACGCAGTATTTT. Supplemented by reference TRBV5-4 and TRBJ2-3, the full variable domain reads ETGVTQSPTHLIKTRGQQVTLRCSSQSGHNTVSWYQQALGQGPQFIFQYYREEENGRGNFPPRFSGLQFPNYSSELNVNALELDDSALYLCASSLYRATQYFGPGTRLTVL.

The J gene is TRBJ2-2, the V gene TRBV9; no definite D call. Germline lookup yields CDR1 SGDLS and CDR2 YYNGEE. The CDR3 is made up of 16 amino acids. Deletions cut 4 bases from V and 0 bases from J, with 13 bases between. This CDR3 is CASSFRRFANTGELFF. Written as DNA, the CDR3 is TGTGCCAGCAGCTTCCGACGGTTCGCGAACACCGGGGAGCTGTTTTTT.

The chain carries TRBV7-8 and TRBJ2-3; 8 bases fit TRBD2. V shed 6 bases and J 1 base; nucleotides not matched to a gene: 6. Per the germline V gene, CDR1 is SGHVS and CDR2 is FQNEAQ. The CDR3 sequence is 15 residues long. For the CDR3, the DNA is TGTGCCAGCAGTCCCGCCGGGAGGGGCACAGATACGCAGTATTTT. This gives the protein CASSPAGRGTDTQYF.